These T cell receptor beta chains were read from a single sample in a study of blood T cell repertoires in COVID-19. Assay: immunoSEQ multiplex PCR; the TCRdb copy retains only in-frame clones and omits some. The top ten hold about 17% of the sample, which has some 140,000 clones, approximately 90% seen once. Sequenced material: peripheral blood. The receptor set was obtained from a man between 50 and 59 years old with active or convalescent COVID-19. Each CDR3 is given without its conserved first and last residue. Fields, in order: D gene, J gene, V gene, CDR3 protein. D genes are given only for firm matches.

.,TRBJ1-5,TRBV6-5,ASSLRQGNQPQH
.,TRBJ2-5,TRBV6-6,ASSYRALGATQY
.,TRBJ1-4,TRBV28,ASSPPVGSEKLF
.,TRBJ2-7,TRBV19,ASSIMQGSEQY
.,TRBJ2-7,TRBV18,ASSPRDSYEQY
.,TRBJ1-1,TRBV19,ASKVRVNTEAF
TRBD2,TRBJ2-7,TRBV28,ASRLAGGAYEQY
.,TRBJ1-1,TRBV18,ASSPRSDTEAF
.,TRBJ2-5,TRBV28,ASRSQGEGETQY
TRBD2,TRBJ2-1,TRBV3-1/TRBV3-2,ASKSGSEDEQF
.,TRBJ1-5,TRBV28,ASRQAPGSNQPQH
TRBD1,TRBJ2-7,TRBV7-6,ASSSTGGYEQY
TRBD2,TRBJ2-5,TRBV24-1,ATSLSGSSWETQY